One T cell receptor beta chain is described in this entry. With 1 base removed from V and 3 bases from J, the gap between germline ends came to 4 bases. The CDR3 is made up of 13 amino acids. CDR1 and CDR2 from the germline V gene are SGHTA and FQGNSA. The data were obtained in a study of shared T cell receptors in the human thymus. Produced via immunoSEQ multiplex PCR; TCRdb's table is partial and in-frame only. The data contain 700,000 or so clones, 70% to 90% of them singletons. The data also belong to a second study, concerning human thymus T cells. As that study records: It was healthy Finnish infants having corrective surgery for congenital heart defects who were the donors. Obtained as resections during corrective heart surgery, the thymus tissue was then studied. Within thymic and blood repertoires, V and J gene usage appeared to be biased. Related work found strong thymic repertoire overlap between unrelated individuals.

The sequencing input was thymocytes. The sequence derives from a girl less than two years old with a congenital heart defect. The chain has TRBV7-2 and TRBJ2-1, with unresolved D. DNA for the CDR3: TGTGCCAGCAGCTTAGACAGCTACAATGAGCAGTTCTTC. Translating gives CASSLDSYNEQFF.